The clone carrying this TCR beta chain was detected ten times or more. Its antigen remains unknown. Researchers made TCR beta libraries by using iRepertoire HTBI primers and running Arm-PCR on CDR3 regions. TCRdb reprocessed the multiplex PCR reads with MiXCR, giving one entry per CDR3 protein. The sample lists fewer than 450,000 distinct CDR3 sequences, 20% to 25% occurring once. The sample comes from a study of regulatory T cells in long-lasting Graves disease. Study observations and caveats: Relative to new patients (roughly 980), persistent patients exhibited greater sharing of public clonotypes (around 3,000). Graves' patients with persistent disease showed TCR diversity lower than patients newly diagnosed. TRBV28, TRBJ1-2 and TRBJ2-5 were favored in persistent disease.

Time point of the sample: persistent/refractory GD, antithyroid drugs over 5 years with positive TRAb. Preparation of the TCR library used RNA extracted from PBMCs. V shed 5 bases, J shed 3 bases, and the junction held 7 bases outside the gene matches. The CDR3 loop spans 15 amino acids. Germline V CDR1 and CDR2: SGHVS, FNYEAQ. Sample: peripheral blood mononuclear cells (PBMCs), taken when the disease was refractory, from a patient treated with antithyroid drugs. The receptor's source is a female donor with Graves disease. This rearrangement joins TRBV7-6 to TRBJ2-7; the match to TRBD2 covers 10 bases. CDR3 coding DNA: TGTGCCAGCAGCCCCAGGACTAGCGGTGACTACGAGCAGTACTTC. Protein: CASSPRTSGDYEQYF.